The 29 T cell receptor beta chains presented below share a single source sample, sequenced in a study of regulatory T cells in long-lasting Graves disease. Regarding time point: persistent/refractory GD, antithyroid drugs over 5 years with positive TRAb. Scientists built the TCR library using RNA that was extracted from PBMCs. Researchers made TCR beta libraries by using iRepertoire HTBI primers and running Arm-PCR on CDR3 regions. Using its own MiXCR run on the multiplex PCR reads, TCRdb lists one record per CDR3 protein. The sample has about 470,000 distinct CDR3 sequences, approximately 21% seen once. The material sequenced was peripheral blood mononuclear cells (PBMCs), taken when the disease was refractory, from a patient treated with antithyroid drugs. Every receptor here comes from a female donor with Graves disease.

This clonotype was found many times. The CDR3 nucleotides read TGTGCCAGCAGTTCATCGGACAGGGGAGGTGAAAAACTGTTTTTT. As protein: CASSSSDRGGEKLFF. The chain joins TRBV6-5 to TRBJ1-4; 9 bases line up with TRBD1. Germline CDR1 MNHEY, CDR2 SVGAGI. The trim removed 4 bases at V and 7 bases at J, leaving 7 bases unmatched. The CDR3 is 15 residues long.

Many counts were recorded for this clonotype. The rearrangement links TRBV29-1 to TRBJ1-4; 7 bases line up with TRBD1. The V and J ends lost 6 bases and 5 bases, in that order; junction bases with no gene match: 12. CDR3 size: 15 residues. Germline values: CDR1 SQVTM, CDR2 ANQGSEA. The CDR3 sequence: CSVSKPGQLNEKLFF. The CDR3, as DNA: TGCAGCGTGTCAAAACCGGGACAGCTCAATGAAAAACTGTTTTTT. Complete variable domain (other parts from reference TRBV29-1 and TRBJ1-4): SAVISQKPSRDICQRGTSLTIQCQVDSQVTMMFWYRQQPGQSLTLIATANQGSEATYESGFVIDKFPISRPNLTFSTLTVSNMSPEDSSIYLCSVSKPGQLNEKLFFGSGTQLSVL.

The rearrangement joins TRBV20-1 to TRBJ1-5; D not certain. The CDR3 sequence is 13 residues long. V shed 5 bases and J shed 4 bases, with 12 bases lying between them. CDR1 is DFQATT and CDR2 is SNEGSKA in the germline V gene (reference sequence). The CDR3 region is CSAGRLGNQPQHF. The CDR3 DNA sequence: TGCAGTGCTGGTCGGCTAGGAAATCAGCCCCAGCATTTT.

Many counts were recorded for this clonotype. The chain uses TRBV20-1 and TRBJ1-5; no definite D call. The V gene lost 1 base and the J gene lost 5 bases, with 12 bases spanning the gap. Germline loops: CDR1 DFQATT, CDR2 SNEGSKA (reference sequence). The CDR3 spans 14 residues. The CDR3 coding sequence is TGCAGTGCTAGAGGGACCTCGGCATATCAGCCCCAGCATTTT. This sequence encodes CSARGTSAYQPQHF.

There are many counts of this clonotype. The CDR3 loop is CASSSRTSSNYGYTF. In nucleotides, the CDR3 is TGTGCCAGCAGCTCCCGGACCTCTAGCAACTATGGCTACACCTTC. The chain links TRBV7-2 to TRBJ1-2; D unresolved. Germline CDR1 reads SGHTA; CDR2 reads FQGNSA. The CDR3 spans 15 residues. Trimming pared 4 bases from V and 2 bases from J, leaving 14 bases between.

This clonotype was picked up many times. The chain joins TRBV30 to TRBJ2-7; D is perhaps TRBD1 or TRBD2 (6 bases each). The length of the CDR3 is 11 residues. In germline, CDR1 is GTSNPN, CDR2 SVGIG (reference sequence). Trimming shortened V by 4 bases and J by 6 bases, and 10 bases separated the two germline ends. CDR3 residues: CAWTGGGEQYF. DNA of the CDR3: TGTGCCTGGACTGGAGGGGGCGAGCAGTACTTC.

This clonotype turned up a few times. The genes are TRBV7-9 and TRBJ1-6; maybe TRBD1 (5 bases). With 0 bases removed from V and 13 bases from J, the gap between germline ends came to 13 bases. Germline V gene lookup returns CDR1 SEHNR and CDR2 FQNEAQ (reference sequence). This CDR3 is 14 amino acids long. CDR3 nucleotide sequence: TGTGCCAGCAGCTTAGCACAGGCCGGGGGGCCCCTCCACTTT. It specifies CASSLAQAGGPLHF.

V usage is TRBV4-1 and J usage is TRBJ2-5; a possible D gene is TRBD1 (6 bases). The CDR3 has 15 residues. Trimming shortened V by 3 bases and J by 3 bases, and 14 bases separated the two germline ends. Germline V gives CDR1 MGHRA, CDR2 YSYEKL. In DNA, the CDR3 is TGCGCCAGCAGCCACTGGGAAGGACAGAAAGAGACCCAGTACTTC. Its translation is CASSHWEGQKETQYF.

The J gene is TRBJ2-7, the V gene TRBV5-4; D may correspond to TRBD1 or TRBD2 (5 bases each). This CDR3 is 14 amino acids long. Trimming took off 2 bases at V and 7 bases at J, with 16 bases between the two ends. Germline values: CDR1 SGHNT, CDR2 YYREEE (reference sequence). The CDR3 coding sequence is TGTGCCAGCAGCTTTGGGGGACCAGTGGAAGAGCAGTACTTC. Translation gives CASSFGGPVEEQYF.

There are a few counts of this clonotype. The chain carries TRBV5-5 and TRBJ1-1; D is perhaps TRBD1 (5 bases). The CDR3 extends over 16 amino acids. Germline CDR1 SGHKS, CDR2 YYEKEE (reference sequence). The V and J ends lost 3 bases and 0 bases respectively, with 15 bases between them. In nucleotides, the CDR3 is TGTGCCAGCAGCTCGGCTACTGCGGGACTGAACACTGAAGCTTTCTTT. Translated: CASSSATAGLNTEAFF.

Comments on this clonotype: A much larger clonotype is one base distant, so this may be a read error. The chain uses TRBV3-1 and TRBJ2-7; a possible D gene is TRBD2 (5 bases). CDR3 length: 14 amino acids. CDR1 LGHDT and CDR2 YNNKEL come from the germline V gene (reference sequence). The CDR3, as DNA: TGTGCCAGCGGCCAAGGAGACGGGACCTACGAGCAGTACTTC. The encoded protein is CASGQGDGTYEQYF.

At least ten counts were recorded for this clonotype. The chain has TRBV28 and TRBJ2-7; D ambiguous. The CDR3 contains 12 residues. The V end was cut by 1 base, the J end by 4 bases, with 5 bases between. Germline CDR1 is MDHEN and CDR2 is SYDVKM. CDR3 nucleotides: TGTGCCAGCAGTTTATACGTTTACGAGCAGTACTTC. Translated, it gives CASSLYVYEQYF.

J is TRBJ2-3 and V is TRBV24-1; 7 bases are a match to TRBD2. CDR3 length equals 13 residues. V lost 7 bases and J lost 5; bases outside the gene matches: 5. Looked up from germline, CDR1 is KGHDR and CDR2 is SFDVKD. Here the CDR3 reads CATRVLAGDTQYF. In nucleotides, the CDR3 is TGTGCCACCAGGGTCTTAGCGGGAGATACGCAGTATTTT.

This clonotype was counted many times. The chain joins TRBV5-1 to TRBJ1-5; TRBD1 matches at 7 bases. Germline V gene sequence: CDR1 SGHRS, CDR2 YFSETQ. V was clipped by 0 bases and J by 1 base; unmatched bases: 4. CDR3 length: 16 residues. Here the CDR3 reads CASSLATGESNQPQHF. The CDR3 region has the DNA TGCGCCAGCAGCTTGGCCACAGGGGAAAGCAATCAGCCCCAGCATTTT.

This chain joins TRBV4-2 and TRBJ2-5; TRBD2 matches at 13 bases. The CDR3 is 15 residues long. Trimming cost V 1 base and J 4 bases; bases outside gene matches: 0. Germline-derived CDR1 and CDR2 are LGHNA and YNFKEQ. This CDR3 is CASSQGTSGRETQYF. CDR3 nucleotides: TGTGCCAGCAGCCAAGGGACTAGCGGGAGAGAGACCCAGTACTTC.

This rearrangement joins TRBV18 to TRBJ2-5; D is possibly TRBD1 (5 bases). The V gene's germline CDR1 is KGHSH and CDR2 LQKENI. The CDR3 has 14 residues. The ends were cut back, 2 bases at V and 2 bases at J, with 9 bases in the middle. The CDR3 DNA reads as TGTGCCAGCTCACCAACGACAGAGCAAGAGACCCAGTACTTC. Protein: CASSPTTEQETQYF.

This clonotype was seen repeatedly, ten times or more. This chain uses TRBV6-1 with TRBJ2-7, with TRBD2 as a possible D gene (5 bases). V was cut by 5 bases and J by 3 bases, with 11 bases left in between. Germline V CDR1 and CDR2: MNHNS, SASEGT. This CDR3 has 13 amino acids. CDR3 in DNA: TGTGCCAGCAGTCATGGCGGGCACTACGAGCAGTACTTC. Protein product: CASSHGGHYEQYF.

This clonotype was recorded a few times. This chain connects TRBV11-1 to TRBJ2-4; D ambiguous. Germline CDR1 SGHAT, CDR2 FQDESV (reference sequence). V lost 4 bases and J lost 5, with 9 bases in between. The CDR3 is 13 amino acids. CDR3 region: CASSSSRQNIQYF. The CDR3 DNA sequence: TGTGCCAGCAGCTCGAGCCGCCAAAACATTCAGTACTTC.

The sample holds many counts of this clonotype. The chain joins TRBV11-2 to TRBJ2-7; 8 nucleotides line up with TRBD1. Germline CDR1 reads SGHAT; CDR2 reads FQNNGV. V dropped 5 bases and J dropped 7; count of bases not matched to a gene: 10. The CDR3 is made up of 14 amino acids. The CDR3 loop reads CASSPGTGGGEQYF. The DNA of the CDR3 is TGTGCCAGCAGCCCTGGAACAGGGGGAGGTGAGCAGTACTTC.

The V gene is TRBV13, the J gene TRBJ2-3; unclear D gene. CDR3 length equals 14 residues. V lost 3 bases, J lost 2 bases, and 9 bases lay in between. Germline assignment: CDR1 PRHDT and CDR2 FYEKMQ (reference sequence). For the CDR3, the DNA is TGTGCCAGCAGCTTGAGTCTTACCACAGATACGCAGTATTTT. Amino acid sequence: CASSLSLTTDTQYF.

At least ten counts were recorded for this clonotype. The chain uses TRBV5-8 and TRBJ1-2; TRBD1 might be the D (6 bases). The CDR3 runs to 16 residues. Germline CDR1 is SGHTS and CDR2 is YDEGEE. The germline V and J ends were trimmed by 1 base and 3 bases, with 16 bases remaining between them. CDR3 sequence: CASSLFSTKGDYGYTF. DNA for the CDR3: TGTGCCAGCAGCTTGTTTTCGACGAAGGGGGACTATGGCTACACCTTC.

This clonotype was recorded many times. The chain joins TRBV11-2 to TRBJ2-7; TRBD2 is a possible D gene (6 bases). Germline values: CDR1 SGHAT, CDR2 FQNNGV. The ends were cut back, 5 bases at V and 1 base at J, with 18 bases in the middle. The CDR3 totals 16 residues. The CDR3 DNA sequence: TGTGCCAGCAGCCCCGTTACGGGGGACGGGTCCTACGAGCAGTACTTC. Translating gives CASSPVTGDGSYEQYF.

This clonotype has at least ten counts. The rearrangement joins TRBV28 to TRBJ2-7; TRBD1 matches at 8 bases. The germline CDR1 and CDR2 sequences are MDHEN and SYDVKM. The CDR3 covers 15 residues. Trimming at V came to 8 bases and at J to 2 bases, leaving 11 bases not matched to a gene. The CDR3 nucleotides read TGTGCCAGCTCTCCGACCGGGACAGGCCCCTACGAGCAGTACTTC. Protein product: CASSPTGTGPYEQYF.

A few counts support this clonotype. J is TRBJ1-2 and V is TRBV30, with a tentative D call TRBD1 (6 bases). The CDR3 loop spans 11 amino acids. Between the trimmed V and J ends, which lost 8 bases and 8 bases, there was a span of 15 bases. Germline CDR1 is GTSNPN and CDR2 is SVGIG (reference sequence). For the CDR3, the DNA is TGTGCCGCTACTGAGGGGGGCGGCTACACCTTC. It specifies CAATEGGGYTF.

This clonotype occurred once. This sequence joins TRBV28 and TRBJ2-3; D not certain. Germline assignment: CDR1 MDHEN and CDR2 SYDVKM. The CDR3 spans 17 residues. Trimming removed 3 bases at V and 0 bases at J, with 16 bases between. CDR3 loop: CASSFGYRAYSTDTQYF. CDR3 bases: TGTGCCAGCAGTTTTGGGTACCGGGCCTATAGCACAGATACGCAGTATTTT.

The J gene is TRBJ2-2, the V gene TRBV5-1; the D gene is possibly TRBD1 (6 bases). Germline assignment: CDR1 SGHRS and CDR2 YFSETQ. The CDR3 is 15 residues long. Trimming cost V 6 bases and J 7 bases, with 19 bases left between them. CDR3 protein: CASTTRTAPVGELFF. The DNA for the CDR3 is TGCGCCAGCACCACGCGGACAGCCCCAGTCGGGGAGCTGTTTTTT.

The chain recombines TRBV2 with TRBJ2-7; 12 bases match TRBD2. Trimming took 6 bases from V and 1 from J; bases not matched to a gene: 10. The germline V gene encodes CDR1 SNHLY and CDR2 FYNNEI. The CDR3 runs 17 residues. In nucleotides, the CDR3 is TGTGCCAGCAGGCCGACCCTACTAGCGGGGGGTTCCTACGAGCAGTACTTC. It yields the protein CASRPTLLAGGSYEQYF. The variable domain in full, completed from reference TRBV2 and TRBJ2-7, reads EPEVTQTPSHQVTQMGQEVILRCVPISNHLYFYWYRQILGQKVEFLVSFYNNEISEKSEIFDDQFSVERPDGSNFTLKIRSTKLEDSAMYFCASRPTLLAGGSYEQYFGPGTRLTVT.

The chain couples TRBV2 to TRBJ1-3, with TRBD1 matching over 8 bases. Trimming removed 2 bases from V and 2 bases from J; junction bases left unmatched: 2. The CDR3 contains 15 residues. Germline lookup yields CDR1 SNHLY and CDR2 FYNNEI. In nucleotides, the CDR3 is TGTGCCAGCAGTGAACAGGGGGCGCCTGGAAACACCATATATTTT. It is translated as CASSEQGAPGNTIYF.

This clonotype was seen many times. The rearrangement uses TRBV11-2 and TRBJ1-2; tentative D call: TRBD1 (6 bases). With 5 bases removed from V and 2 bases from J, the gap between germline ends came to 12 bases. This CDR3 is built from 14 residues. Germline CDR1 reads SGHAT; CDR2 reads FQNNGV. The CDR3 protein is CASSRRGSNYGYTF. CDR3 coding DNA: TGTGCCAGCAGCCGCAGGGGCTCGAACTATGGCTACACCTTC.